This T cell receptor beta chain originates from a study of blood T cell repertoires in COVID-19. The method was immunoSEQ multiplex PCR; TCRdb's version includes in-frame clones alone and lacks a portion of them. The table includes tens of thousands of clones, less than 85% detected once. CDR1 is SGHVS and CDR2 is FQNEAQ in the germline V gene. Trimming cost V 5 bases and J 14 bases; bases outside gene matches: 7. CDR3 length: 13 residues. Sequencing was done on a sample of peripheral blood. The V gene is TRBV7-8, the J gene TRBJ2-1, with 12 bases lining up with TRBD2. This TCR came from a man aged 60-69 years with acute or convalescent COVID-19. CDR3: CASSVLAGGGEFF. CDR3 DNA: TGTGCCAGCAGCGTTCTAGCGGGAGGGGGGGAGTTCTTC.